A selection of T cell receptor beta chains follows, all from one sample in a study of identical twins. Each CDR3 protein is one row after TCRdb ran MiXCR on the 5' RACE reads. Among hundreds of thousands of distinct CDR3 sequences listed, roughly 18% were seen once. The data also belong to a second study, concerning T cells expressing NK-cell markers.

The sequencing sample was made of PBMCs. Receptors originate from a young woman in good health. CDR3s include the opening cysteine and the closing phenylalanine or tryptophan. D genes are given only for firm matches. The listing skips clone size in some rows; elsewhere it reads once, few, many or a size class.

j_gene	abundance	v_gene	d_gene	CDR3aa	CDR3nt
TRBJ2-7	.	TRBV6-6	.	CASNLGSGEQYF	TGTGCCAGCAACTTGGGGTCGGGCGAGCAGTACTTC
TRBJ1-1	.	TRBV4-1	TRBD1	CASSQDPRQGVDTEAFF	TGCGCCAGCAGCCAAGATCCCCGACAGGGGGTTGACACTGAAGCTTTCTTT
TRBJ2-1	many	TRBV5-1	.	CASSLIGNEQFF	TGCGCCAGCAGCTTGATCGGGAATGAGCAGTTCTTC
TRBJ1-4	few	TRBV20-1	TRBD1	CSASGTANEKLFF	TGCAGTGCTAGTGGGACAGCAAATGAAAAACTGTTTTTT
TRBJ1-5	.	TRBV12-3/TRBV12-4	TRBD1	CASSLVLTGAGQPQHF	TGTGCCAGCAGTTTAGTCCTGACAGGGGCAGGGCAGCCCCAGCATTTT
TRBJ1-5	.	TRBV10-1	.	CASSAWDAWHKF	TGCGCCAGCAGCGCTTGGGACGCGTGGCATAAATTT
TRBJ2-3	few	TRBV20-1	.	CSARPSLDSTSTDTQYF	TGCAGTGCTAGACCCTCCCTTGACAGTACTAGCACAGATACGCAGTATTTT
TRBJ1-1	.	TRBV7-2	.	CASSLGVSTEAFF	TGTGCCAGCAGCCTCGGGGTTTCCACTGAAGCTTTCTTT
TRBJ2-7	.	TRBV12-3/TRBV12-4	.	CASSPIFWDEQYF	TGTGCCAGCAGCCCCATTTTTTGGGACGAGCAGTACTTC
TRBJ2-7	once	TRBV5-1	.	CASRGVAYEQYF	TGCGCCAGTAGAGGGGTAGCCTACGAGCAGTACTTC
TRBJ1-1	few	TRBV5-1	.	CASPAGAIGIKNTEAFF	TGCGCCAGCCCGGCAGGGGCGATTGGGATTAAGAACACTGAAGCTTTCTTT
TRBJ1-1	few	TRBV12-3/TRBV12-4	.	CASTLVGEAFF	TGTGCCAGCACCCTAGTAGGTGAAGCTTTCTTT
TRBJ2-1	few	TRBV5-1	TRBD1	CASSTVAGTGGYEQFF	TGCGCCAGCAGCACAGTGGCGGGGACAGGGGGCTATGAGCAGTTCTTC
TRBJ2-1	.	TRBV30	.	CAWSVLVAAGNEQFF	TGTGCCTGGAGTGTACTGGTAGCCGCAGGGAATGAGCAGTTCTTC
TRBJ1-2	.	TRBV4-3	TRBD1	CASSQLWVQGKTRRGYTF	TGCGCCAGCAGCCAATTATGGGTACAGGGGAAAACAAGGCGGGGCTACACCTTC
TRBJ2-3	.	TRBV5-1	TRBD2	CASSSPASGADTQYF	TGCGCCAGCTCCTCTCCCGCTAGCGGGGCGGATACGCAGTATTTT
TRBJ2-2	many	TRBV20-1	.	CSATEENTGELFF	TGCAGTGCTACCGAGGAAAACACCGGGGAGCTGTTTTTT
TRBJ2-1	.	TRBV27	.	CASSLWGAPYNEQFF	TGTGCCAGCAGTTTATGGGGGGCCCCCTACAATGAGCAGTTCTTC
TRBJ2-7	.	TRBV20-1	.	CSAPPLGGGVYEQYF	TGCAGTGCACCCCCCCTGGGCGGAGGTGTCTACGAGCAGTACTTC
TRBJ1-6	.	TRBV12-5	.	CASGLALQSSYNSPLHF	TGTGCTAGTGGTTTGGCCCTTCAGAGCTCCTATAATTCACCCCTCCACTTT
TRBJ2-2	many	TRBV10-3	TRBD1	CAIRKQGYTGELFF	TGTGCCATCAGGAAACAGGGGTACACCGGGGAGCTGTTTTTT
TRBJ2-5	.	TRBV5-5	.	CASSSNGETQYF	TGTGCCAGCAGCTCGAACGGGGAGACCCAGTACTTC
TRBJ1-2	few	TRBV7-9	.	CASSLKYGYTF	TGTGCCAGCAGCTTAAAGTACGGCTACACCTTC
TRBJ2-2	few	TRBV12-3/TRBV12-4	.	CASSHPRGELFF	TGTGCCAGCAGTCACCCCCGCGGGGAGCTGTTTTTT
TRBJ1-1	.	TRBV9	.	CASSVAARGTEAFF	TGTGCCAGCAGCGTAGCGGCAAGGGGGACTGAAGCTTTCTTT
TRBJ1-1	.	TRBV20-1	.	CSASLVRNTEAFF	TGCAGTGCTAGTCTTGTACGGAACACTGAAGCTTTCTTT
TRBJ2-5	few	TRBV3-1	.	CASSQAPGRQETQYF	TGTGCCAGCAGCCAGGCCCCGGGTAGACAAGAGACCCAGTACTTC
TRBJ2-7	.	TRBV30	.	CAWSNGGPNYEQYF	TGTGCCTGGAGTAATGGCGGGCCAAACTACGAGCAGTACTTC
TRBJ1-5	.	TRBV18	.	CASSPSGGGNQPQHF	TGTGCCAGCTCACCATCCGGGGGCGGCAATCAGCCCCAGCATTTT
TRBJ2-3	few	TRBV10-1	.	CASTRDPGDTQYF	TGCGCCAGCACTAGGGACCCCGGGGATACGCAGTATTTT
TRBJ2-1	.	TRBV9	.	CASSVDHRPENEQFF	TGTGCCAGCAGCGTAGATCACCGCCCTGAGAATGAGCAGTTCTTC
TRBJ1-1	.	TRBV12-3/TRBV12-4	.	CASSLGGQGLTEAFF	TGTGCCAGCAGTTTAGGTGGGCAGGGGTTAACTGAAGCTTTCTTT
TRBJ1-5	few	TRBV7-9	.	CASSPLGVGGNQPQHF	TGTGCCAGCAGCCCCTTAGGCGTGGGGGGCAATCAGCCCCAGCATTTT
TRBJ2-1	.	TRBV10-3	TRBD2	CAITEIAGGAGEQFF	TGTGCCATCACCGAAATAGCGGGAGGGGCTGGGGAGCAGTTCTTC
TRBJ2-1	few	TRBV9	TRBD1	CASSVGTGGNEQFF	TGTGCCAGCAGCGTTGGGACAGGGGGGAACGAGCAGTTCTTC
TRBJ2-1	.	TRBV7-6	.	CASSLGVGGPSYNEQFF	TGTGCCAGCAGCTTAGGTGTCGGGGGCCCATCCTACAATGAGCAGTTCTTC
TRBJ2-2	.	TRBV10-1	.	CASRVSSTGELFF	TGCGCCAGCAGGGTATCTAGCACCGGGGAGCTGTTTTTT
TRBJ1-1	few	TRBV20-1	.	CSARPTHLLTNTEAFF	TGCAGTGCTAGGCCGACACATCTTTTGACGAACACTGAAGCTTTCTTT
TRBJ2-3	many	TRBV7-2	TRBD2	CASSLAGGPTDTQYF	TGTGCCAGCAGCTTAGCGGGAGGGCCAACAGATACGCAGTATTTT
TRBJ2-7	few	TRBV5-1	.	CASSLAGQQYF	TGCGCCAGCAGCTTAGCGGGCCAGCAGTACTTC